Below, one TCR beta chain is given with its context. This entry is derived from a study of regulatory T cells in long-lasting Graves disease. The time point: persistent/refractory GD, antithyroid drugs over 5 years with positive TRAb. Preparation of the TCR library used RNA extracted from PBMCs. Germline trimming cut 3 bases from V and 1 base from J; bases unmatched to any gene: 8. CDR1 is SGDLS and CDR2 is YYNGEE in the germline V gene. This CDR3 is built from 19 residues. Building of the TCR beta libraries involved iRepertoire HTBI primers and Arm-PCR of CDR3 regions. A single record per CDR3 protein comes from TCRdb applying MiXCR to the multiplex PCR reads. The sample yields a few hundred thousand distinct CDR3 sequences, around 20% seen once.

This clonotype originated in a female donor with Graves disease. The gene calls are TRBV9 and TRBJ2-6; 12 bases are a match to TRBD2. The source material was peripheral blood mononuclear cells (PBMCs), sampled when the disease was refractory, from a patient treated with antithyroid drugs. The CDR3 nucleotides read TGTGCCAGCAGCGCCCTAGCGGGAGGGGGAGTATCTGGGGCCAACGTCCTGACTTTC. Translating gives CASSALAGGGVSGANVLTF. The full variable domain, in which reference TRBV9 and TRBJ2-6 provide the parts outside the CDR3, is DSGVTQTPKHLITATGQRVTLRCSPRSGDLSVYWYQQSLDQGLQFLIQYYNGEERAKGNILERFSAQQFPDLHSELNLSSLELGDSALYFCASSALAGGGVSGANVLTFGAGSRLTVL.